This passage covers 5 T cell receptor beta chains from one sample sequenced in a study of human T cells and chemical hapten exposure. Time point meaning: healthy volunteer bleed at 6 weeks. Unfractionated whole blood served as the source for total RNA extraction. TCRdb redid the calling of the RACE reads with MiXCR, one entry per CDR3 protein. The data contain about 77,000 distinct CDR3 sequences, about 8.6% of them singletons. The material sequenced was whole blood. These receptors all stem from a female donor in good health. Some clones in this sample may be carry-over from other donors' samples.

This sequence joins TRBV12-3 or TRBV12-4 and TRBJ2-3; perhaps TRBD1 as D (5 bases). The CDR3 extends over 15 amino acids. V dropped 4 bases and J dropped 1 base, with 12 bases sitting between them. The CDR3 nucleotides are TGTGCCAGCAGTTCCCAGGGAAGTGGCACAGATACGCAGTATTTT. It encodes CASSSQGSGTDTQYF.

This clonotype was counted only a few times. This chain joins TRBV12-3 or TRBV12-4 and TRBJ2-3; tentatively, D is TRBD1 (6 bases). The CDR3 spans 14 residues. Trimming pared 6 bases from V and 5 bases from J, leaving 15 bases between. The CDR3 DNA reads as TGTGCCAGCAGCCCTAATATAGGGGGAGATACGCAGTATTTT. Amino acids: CASSPNIGGDTQYF.

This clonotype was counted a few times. CDR3 sequence reads: CASSFGRGEGTDTQYF. The CDR3 DNA reads TGTGCCAGCAGTTTCGGGCGGGGGGAGGGGACAGATACGCAGTATTTT. The chain couples TRBV12-3 or TRBV12-4 to TRBJ2-3, with 8 bases matching TRBD2. CDR3 size: 16 residues. V trimming: 3 bases; J trimming: 3 bases; junction bases outside the gene matches: 8.

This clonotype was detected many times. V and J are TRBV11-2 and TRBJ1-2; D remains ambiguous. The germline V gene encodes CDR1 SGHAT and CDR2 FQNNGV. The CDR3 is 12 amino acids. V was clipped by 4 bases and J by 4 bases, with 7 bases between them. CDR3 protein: CASSSLFYGYTF. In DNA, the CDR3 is TGTGCCAGCAGCTCCCTATTCTATGGCTACACCTTC.

This chain's CDR3 is CASSPRRAGGPREQFF. As DNA, the CDR3 is TGTGCCAGCAGCCCCCGGAGAGCGGGGGGGCCTAGGGAGCAGTTCTTC. The chain couples TRBV12-3 or TRBV12-4 to TRBJ2-1, with 10 bases aligning to TRBD2. The CDR3 is 16 residues long. V shed 6 bases and J 10 bases; nucleotides not matched to a gene: 15.